A single sample gave rise to the 18 T cell receptor beta chains below, sequenced in a study of cytomegalovirus exposure and HLA in healthy donors. In the PCR, 60 Vbeta and 13 Jbeta primers were used. The table came from immunoSEQ multiplex PCR; TCRdb's copy has only in-frame clones and leaves some out. Among 150,000 to 200,000 clones listed, roughly 73% were seen once. What was sequenced was PBMCs. These receptors were taken from a male donor in good health and CMV-seronegative.

This sequence joins TRBV19 and TRBJ1-5, with 9 bases matching TRBD1. Germline CDR1 reads LNHDA; CDR2 reads SQIVND (reference sequence). The CDR3 extends over 13 amino acids. Unmatched junction bases numbered 4, after V lost 6 bases and J lost 7 bases. CDR3 in amino acids: CASRQGAGQPQHF. In DNA form, the CDR3 reads TGTGCCAGTAGACAGGGGGCAGGGCAGCCCCAGCATTTT.

The chain has TRBV2 and TRBJ1-1; TRBD1 is a possible D gene (6 bases). Trimming cost V 6 bases and J 1 base, with 12 bases left between them. Germline CDR1 and CDR2: SNHLY and FYNNEI. This CDR3 comprises 14 residues. CDR3 protein: CASSLLGGNTEAFF. For the CDR3, the DNA is TGTGCCAGCAGCCTATTAGGGGGGAACACTGAAGCTTTCTTT. Together with reference TRBV2 and TRBJ1-1, the CDR3 gives the full variable domain: EPEVTQTPSHQVTQMGQEVILRCVPISNHLYFYWYRQILGQKVEFLVSFYNNEISEKSEIFDDQFSVERPDGSNFTLKIRSTKLEDSAMYFCASSLLGGNTEAFFGQGTRLTVV.

In DNA form, the CDR3 reads TGTGCCAGCAGCCTTACCGGGACTAGCTGGGGAATTACAGATACGCAGTATTTT. Translation: CASSLTGTSWGITDTQYF. The V call is TRBV9, the J call TRBJ2-3, with 9 positions matching TRBD2. The V segment lost 4 bases and the J segment 3 bases; nucleotides outside the gene matches: 15. CDR3 length: 18 residues. In germline, CDR1 is SGDLS, CDR2 YYNGEE.

The chain recombines TRBV15 with TRBJ1-4, with TRBD1 identical over 8 bases. Trimming cost V 3 bases and J 8 bases; bases outside gene matches: 8. Germline loops: CDR1 LNHNV, CDR2 YYDKDF (reference sequence). CDR3 length equals 15 residues. In DNA, the CDR3 is TGTGCCACCAGCAGTCCCACAGGGGGGGTGGAAAAACTGTTTTTT. Translated: CATSSPTGGVEKLFF.

This clone was detected a few times. The chain links TRBV2 to TRBJ1-1; a possible D gene is TRBD1 (5 bases). The germline gives CDR1 SNHLY, CDR2 FYNNEI. V was cut by 4 bases and J by 0 bases, with 12 bases left in between. The CDR3 spans 15 residues. CDR3 in DNA: TGTGCCAGCAGTGTGGAGGGACCAATGAACACTGAAGCTTTCTTT. Its protein product is CASSVEGPMNTEAFF.

V usage is TRBV11-2 and J usage is TRBJ2-4, with 9 bases matching TRBD2. V lost 2 bases to trimming and J lost 6 bases; unmatched junction nucleotides: 17. The CDR3 runs 19 residues. Germline-derived CDR1 and CDR2 are SGHAT and FQNNGV. The CDR3 DNA follows: TGTGCCAGCAGCTTAACACTACCCTTTGGCGGGGGGGCGGGAAACATTCAGTACTTC. Amino acids: CASSLTLPFGGGAGNIQYF.

This chain joins TRBV28 and TRBJ2-5; D perhaps matches TRBD1 (6 bases). The CDR3 spans 14 residues. Germline V gene data show CDR1 as MDHEN and CDR2 as SYDVKM. Trimming took off 2 bases at V and 2 bases at J, with 9 bases between the two ends. CDR3 sequence: CASSLQGWQETQYF. CDR3 DNA sequence: TGTGCCAGCAGTTTACAGGGGTGGCAAGAGACCCAGTACTTC.

The chain is built from TRBV6-6 and TRBJ2-5; 7 nucleotides line up with TRBD1. The CDR3 has 14 amino acids. From germline, CDR1 is MNHNY and CDR2 SVGAGI (reference sequence). The V gene end was trimmed by 4 bases and the J gene end by 1 base; junction bases not matched to a gene: 3. DNA for the CDR3: TGTGCCAGCAGTTTCGGACAGGCCCAAGAGACCCAGTACTTC. Protein product: CASSFGQAQETQYF.

V is TRBV7-7 and J is TRBJ2-7; 8 positions match TRBD1. CDR3 size: 15 residues. The V and J ends lost 0 bases and 2 bases, in that order; junction bases with no gene match: 3. Germline-derived CDR1 and CDR2 are SSHAT and FNYEAQ (reference sequence). CDR3 in DNA: TGTGCCAGCAGCTTAGCGACAGGGGAAACCTACGAGCAGTACTTC. Protein: CASSLATGETYEQYF.

The rearrangement uses TRBV7-9 and TRBJ2-3; 8 bases align to TRBD2. This CDR3 comprises 17 residues. Trimming took 1 base from V and 0 from J; bases not matched to a gene: 6. The germline V gene encodes CDR1 SEHNR and CDR2 FQNEAQ (reference sequence). The CDR3 here is CASSLVIAGSSTDTQYF. DNA for the CDR3: TGTGCCAGCAGCTTAGTGATAGCGGGATCTAGCACAGATACGCAGTATTTT.

The V and J genes are TRBV11-2 and TRBJ1-6, with 7 nucleotides matching TRBD1. Trimming at V came to 8 bases and at J to 9 bases, leaving 7 bases not matched to a gene. The CDR3 covers 13 residues. Germline V gene lookup returns CDR1 SGHAT and CDR2 FQNNGV. The CDR3 spells CASGRQGGSPLHF. DNA for the CDR3: TGTGCCAGCGGCCGACAGGGTGGTTCACCCCTCCACTTT.

This clone came up a few times. The chain is built from TRBV15 and TRBJ2-1; maybe TRBD2 (5 bases). The V end was cut by 4 bases, the J end by 12 bases, with 16 bases between. Germline CDR1 LNHNV, CDR2 YYDKDF (reference sequence). CDR3 size: 13 residues. Here the CDR3 DNA reads TGTGCCACCAGCAAGAGAGCACGGGGTGGGCAGTTCTTC. Translating gives CATSKRARGGQFF.

This chain links TRBV21-1 with TRBJ2-7; the DNA was not used to check the table's D call, TRBD2. TRBV21-1 constitutes a pseudogene. The CDR3 runs to 13 residues. The DNA for the CDR3 is TGTGCCAGCAGCCGACCCGGGGGATGTGAGCAGTACTTC. Residues: CASSRPGGCEQYF.

The V gene is TRBV12-5, the J gene TRBJ1-1; the match to TRBD1 covers 9 bases. This CDR3 spans 15 amino acids. Unmatched junction bases numbered 5, after V lost 2 bases and J lost 4 bases. In germline, CDR1 is LGHNT, CDR2 FRNRAP. The CDR3 bases are TGTGCTAGTGGTTTGCCACAGGGGGCAGCCACTGAAGCTTTCTTT. As protein: CASGLPQGAATEAFF.

The rearrangement links TRBV7-8 to TRBJ2-5; D is possibly TRBD2 (6 bases). Germline V gene data show CDR1 as SGHVS and CDR2 as FQNEAQ. V dropped 1 base and J dropped 4 bases, with 22 bases sitting between them. CDR3 length: 18 residues. The CDR3 sequence is CASSLGVLAGTGAETQYF. The CDR3 region has the DNA TGTGCCAGCAGCTTAGGGGTATTGGCGGGCACGGGAGCAGAGACCCAGTACTTC.

This clone has a handful of counts. The CDR3 DNA reads TGTGCCAGCAGTGAATCGAACAGGGAGTGGAATCAGCCCCAGCATTTT. It translates to CASSESNREWNQPQHF. The chain combines TRBV25-1 with TRBJ1-5; D possibly corresponds to TRBD1 (6 bases). The CDR3 spans 16 residues. V was cut by 1 base and J by 4 bases, with 14 bases left in between. Germline CDR1 MGHDK, CDR2 SYGVNS.

The chain couples TRBV4-2 to TRBJ2-2; 7 nucleotides match TRBD1. The germline V gene has CDR1 LGHNA and CDR2 YNFKEQ. The V segment lost 1 base and the J segment 2 bases; nucleotides outside the gene matches: 4. There are 16 residues in the CDR3. The chain's CDR3 is CASSQGTGANTGELFF. The CDR3 bases are TGTGCCAGCAGCCAAGGAACAGGGGCAAACACCGGGGAGCTGTTTTTT.

The chain recombines TRBV4-3 with TRBJ1-3, with TRBD1 matching over 7 bases. Looked up from germline, CDR1 is LGHNA and CDR2 is YSLEER. The CDR3 sequence is 18 residues long. V lost 3 bases to trimming and J lost 0 bases; unmatched junction nucleotides: 11. CDR3 DNA: TGCGCCAGCAGCCACTTGACCGGGACAGCGACCTCTGGAAACACCATATATTTT. Protein sequence: CASSHLTGTATSGNTIYF.